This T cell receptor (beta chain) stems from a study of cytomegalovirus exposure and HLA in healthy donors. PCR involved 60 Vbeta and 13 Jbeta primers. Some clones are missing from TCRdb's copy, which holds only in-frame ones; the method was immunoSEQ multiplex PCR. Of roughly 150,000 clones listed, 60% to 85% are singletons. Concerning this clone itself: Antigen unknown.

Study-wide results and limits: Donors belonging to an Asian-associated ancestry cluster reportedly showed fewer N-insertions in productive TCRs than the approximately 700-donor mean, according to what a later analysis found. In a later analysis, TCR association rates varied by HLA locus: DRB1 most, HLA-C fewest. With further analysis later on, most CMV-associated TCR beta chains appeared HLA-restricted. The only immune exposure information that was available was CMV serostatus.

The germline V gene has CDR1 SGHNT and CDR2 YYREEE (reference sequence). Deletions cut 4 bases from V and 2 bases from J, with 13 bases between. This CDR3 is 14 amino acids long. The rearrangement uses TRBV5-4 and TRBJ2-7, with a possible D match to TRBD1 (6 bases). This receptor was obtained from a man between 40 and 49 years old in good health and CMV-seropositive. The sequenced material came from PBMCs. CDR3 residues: CASSQTGSPYEQYF. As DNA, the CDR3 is TGTGCCAGCAGCCAGACAGGTTCTCCCTACGAGCAGTACTTC.